These T cell receptor beta chains were read from a single sample in a study of T cells in Graves' hyperthyroidism and ophthalmopathy. MiXCR was run by TCRdb on the multiplex PCR reads, yielding one entry per CDR3 protein. Found here are almost 35,000 distinct CDR3 sequences, 52% of them singletons; the top ten hold roughly 25%. Specimen: blood. The receptors derive from a woman aged 40 to 49 with Graves' ophthalmopathy. CDR3s include the opening cysteine and the closing phenylalanine or tryptophan.

j_call: TRBJ2-7
v_call: TRBV6-1
cdr3_aa: CASSEVAHEQYF

j_call: TRBJ1-6
v_call: TRBV20-1
cdr3_aa: CSASGQGSGNSPLHF

j_call: TRBJ2-7
v_call: TRBV20-1
cdr3_aa: CSVAGTGGYEQYF

j_call: TRBJ2-1
v_call: TRBV20-1
cdr3_aa: CSALRVGLGQFF

j_call: TRBJ2-1
v_call: TRBV7-3
cdr3_aa: CASSSGLAENEQFF

j_call: TRBJ2-1
v_call: TRBV20-1
cdr3_aa: CSARGEAEQFF

j_call: TRBJ2-5
v_call: TRBV7-9
cdr3_aa: CASSETSGIQYF

j_call: TRBJ2-5
v_call: TRBV5-5
cdr3_aa: CASSLEASSETQYF

j_call: TRBJ2-7
v_call: TRBV20-1
cdr3_aa: CSATQGERNEQYF

j_call: TRBJ2-5
v_call: TRBV13
cdr3_aa: CASSPEGHLETQYF